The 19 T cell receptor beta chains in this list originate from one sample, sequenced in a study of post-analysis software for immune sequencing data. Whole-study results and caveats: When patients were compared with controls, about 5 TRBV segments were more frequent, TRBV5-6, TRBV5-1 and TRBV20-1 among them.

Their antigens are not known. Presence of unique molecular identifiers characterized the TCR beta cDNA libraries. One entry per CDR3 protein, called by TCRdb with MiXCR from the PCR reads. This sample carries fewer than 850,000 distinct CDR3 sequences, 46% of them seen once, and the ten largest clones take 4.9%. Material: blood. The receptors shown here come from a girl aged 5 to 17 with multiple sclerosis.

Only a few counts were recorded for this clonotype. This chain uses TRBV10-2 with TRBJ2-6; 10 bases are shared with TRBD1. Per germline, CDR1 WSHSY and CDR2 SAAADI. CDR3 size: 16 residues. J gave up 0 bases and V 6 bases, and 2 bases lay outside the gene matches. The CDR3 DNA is TGCGCCAGCAGCGGACAGGGGGACTCTGGGGCCAACGTCCTGACTTTC. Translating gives CASSGQGDSGANVLTF.

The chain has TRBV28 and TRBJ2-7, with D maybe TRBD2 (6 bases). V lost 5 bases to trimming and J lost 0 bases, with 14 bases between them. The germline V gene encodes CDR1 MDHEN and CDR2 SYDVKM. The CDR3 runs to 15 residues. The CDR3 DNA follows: TGTGCCAGCAGTACTCCCCGGGGGAGCTCCTACGAGCAGTACTTC. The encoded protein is CASSTPRGSSYEQYF.

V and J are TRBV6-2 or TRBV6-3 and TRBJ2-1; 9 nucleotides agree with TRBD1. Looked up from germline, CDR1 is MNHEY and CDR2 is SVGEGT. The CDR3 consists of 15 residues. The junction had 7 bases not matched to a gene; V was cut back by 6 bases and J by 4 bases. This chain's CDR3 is CASRKGQGIYNEQFF. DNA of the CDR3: TGTGCCAGCAGAAAGGGACAGGGTATTTACAATGAGCAGTTCTTC.

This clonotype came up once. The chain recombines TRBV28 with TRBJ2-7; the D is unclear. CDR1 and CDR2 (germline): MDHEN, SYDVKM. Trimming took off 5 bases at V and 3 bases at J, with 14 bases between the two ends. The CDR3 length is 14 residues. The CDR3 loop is CASSVDGPSYEQYF. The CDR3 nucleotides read TGTGCCAGCAGTGTAGACGGGCCCAGCTACGAGCAGTACTTC.

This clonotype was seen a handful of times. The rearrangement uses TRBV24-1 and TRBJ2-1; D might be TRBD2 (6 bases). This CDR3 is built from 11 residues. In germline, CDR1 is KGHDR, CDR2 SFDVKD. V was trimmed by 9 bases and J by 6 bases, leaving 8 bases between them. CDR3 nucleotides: TGTGCCACCGACGGGGGCAATGAGCAGTTCTTC. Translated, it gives CATDGGNEQFF.

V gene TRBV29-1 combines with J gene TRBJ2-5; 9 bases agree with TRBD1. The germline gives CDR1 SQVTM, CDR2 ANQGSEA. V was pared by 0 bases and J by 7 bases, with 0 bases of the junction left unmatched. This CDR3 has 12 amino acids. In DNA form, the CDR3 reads TGCAGCGTTGAAGAACAGGGGGCGACCCAGTACTTC. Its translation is CSVEEQGATQYF.

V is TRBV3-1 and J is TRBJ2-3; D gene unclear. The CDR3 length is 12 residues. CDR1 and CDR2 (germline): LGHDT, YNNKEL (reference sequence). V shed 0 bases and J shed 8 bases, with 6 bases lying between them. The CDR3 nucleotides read TGTGCCAGCAGCCAAGATCAAATTACGCAGTATTTT. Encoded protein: CASSQDQITQYF.

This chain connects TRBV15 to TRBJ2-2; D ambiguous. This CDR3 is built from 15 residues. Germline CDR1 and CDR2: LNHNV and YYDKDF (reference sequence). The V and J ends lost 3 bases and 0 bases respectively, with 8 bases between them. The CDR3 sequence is CATSSRGANTGELFF. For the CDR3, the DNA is TGTGCCACCAGCAGTAGAGGCGCGAACACCGGGGAGCTGTTTTTT.

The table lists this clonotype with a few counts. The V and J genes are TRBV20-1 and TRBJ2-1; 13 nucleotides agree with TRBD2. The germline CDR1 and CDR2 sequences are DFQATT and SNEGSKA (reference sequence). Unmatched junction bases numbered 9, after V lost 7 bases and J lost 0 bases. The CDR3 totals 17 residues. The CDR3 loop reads CSVNTGLAGASYNEQFF. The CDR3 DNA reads TGCAGTGTTAATACAGGACTAGCGGGAGCCTCCTACAATGAGCAGTTCTTC.

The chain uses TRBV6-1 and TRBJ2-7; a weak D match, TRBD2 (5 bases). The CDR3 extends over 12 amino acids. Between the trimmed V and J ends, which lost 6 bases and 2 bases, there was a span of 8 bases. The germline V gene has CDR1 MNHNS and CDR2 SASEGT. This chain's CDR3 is CASRDWAYEQYF. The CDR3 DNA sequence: TGTGCCAGCAGGGACTGGGCCTACGAGCAGTACTTC.

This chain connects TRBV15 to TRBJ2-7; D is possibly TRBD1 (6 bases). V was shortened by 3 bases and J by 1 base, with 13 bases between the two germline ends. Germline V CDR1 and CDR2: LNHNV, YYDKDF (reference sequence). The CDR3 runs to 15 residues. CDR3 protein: CATSSNRERSYEQYF. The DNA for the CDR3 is TGTGCCACCAGCAGCAACAGGGAAAGGTCCTACGAGCAGTACTTC.

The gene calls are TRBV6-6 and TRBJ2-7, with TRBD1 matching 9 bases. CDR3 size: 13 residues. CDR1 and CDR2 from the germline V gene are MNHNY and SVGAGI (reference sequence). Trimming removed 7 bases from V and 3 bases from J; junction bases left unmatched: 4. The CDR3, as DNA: TGTGCCAGCAACACAGGGGGCGGCTACGAGCAGTACTTC. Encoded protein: CASNTGGGYEQYF.

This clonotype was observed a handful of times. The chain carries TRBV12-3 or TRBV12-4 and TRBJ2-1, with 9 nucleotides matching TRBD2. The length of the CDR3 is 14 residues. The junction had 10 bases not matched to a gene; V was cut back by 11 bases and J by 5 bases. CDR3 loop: CAGGVGGRDNEQFF. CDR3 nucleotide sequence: TGTGCCGGCGGGGTCGGCGGGAGGGACAATGAGCAGTTCTTC.

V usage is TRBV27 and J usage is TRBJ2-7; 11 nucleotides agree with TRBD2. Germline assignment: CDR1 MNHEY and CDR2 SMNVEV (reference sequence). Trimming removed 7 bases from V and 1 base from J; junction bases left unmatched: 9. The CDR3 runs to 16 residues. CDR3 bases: TGTGCCAGCACTAGGGGGCTAGCGGGAGGTTCCTACGAGCAGTACTTC. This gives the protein CASTRGLAGGSYEQYF.

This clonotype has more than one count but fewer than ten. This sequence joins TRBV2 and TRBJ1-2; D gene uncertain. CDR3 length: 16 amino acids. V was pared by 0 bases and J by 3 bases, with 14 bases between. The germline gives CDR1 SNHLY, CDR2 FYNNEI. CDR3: CASSEASSGVHYGYTF. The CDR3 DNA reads TGTGCCAGCAGTGAAGCGTCCTCTGGAGTACACTATGGCTACACCTTC.

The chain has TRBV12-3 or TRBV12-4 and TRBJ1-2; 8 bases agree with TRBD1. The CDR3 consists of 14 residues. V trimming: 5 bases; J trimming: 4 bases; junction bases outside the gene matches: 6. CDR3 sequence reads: CASSPRDRFYGYTF. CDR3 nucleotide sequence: TGTGCCAGCAGTCCCCGGGACAGGTTCTATGGCTACACCTTC.

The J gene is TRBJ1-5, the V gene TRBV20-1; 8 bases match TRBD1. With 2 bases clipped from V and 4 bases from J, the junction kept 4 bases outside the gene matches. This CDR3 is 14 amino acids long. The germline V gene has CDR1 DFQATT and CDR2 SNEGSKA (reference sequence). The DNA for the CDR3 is TGCAGTGCTAGACAGGGGGCAGGAAATCAGCCCCAGCATTTT. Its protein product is CSARQGAGNQPQHF.

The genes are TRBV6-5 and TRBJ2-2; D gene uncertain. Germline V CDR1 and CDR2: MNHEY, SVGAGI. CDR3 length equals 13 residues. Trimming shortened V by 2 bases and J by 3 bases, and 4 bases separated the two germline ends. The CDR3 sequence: CASSYRHTGELFF. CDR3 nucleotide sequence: TGTGCCAGCAGTTACAGGCACACCGGGGAGCTGTTTTTT.

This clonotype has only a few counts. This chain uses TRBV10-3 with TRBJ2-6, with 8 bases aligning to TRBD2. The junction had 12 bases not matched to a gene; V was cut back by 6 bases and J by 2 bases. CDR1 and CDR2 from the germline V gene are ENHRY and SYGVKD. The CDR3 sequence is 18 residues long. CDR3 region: CAISRTIGGATGANVLTF. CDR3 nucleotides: TGTGCCATCAGCAGAACTATCGGGGGGGCTACTGGGGCCAACGTCCTGACTTTC.